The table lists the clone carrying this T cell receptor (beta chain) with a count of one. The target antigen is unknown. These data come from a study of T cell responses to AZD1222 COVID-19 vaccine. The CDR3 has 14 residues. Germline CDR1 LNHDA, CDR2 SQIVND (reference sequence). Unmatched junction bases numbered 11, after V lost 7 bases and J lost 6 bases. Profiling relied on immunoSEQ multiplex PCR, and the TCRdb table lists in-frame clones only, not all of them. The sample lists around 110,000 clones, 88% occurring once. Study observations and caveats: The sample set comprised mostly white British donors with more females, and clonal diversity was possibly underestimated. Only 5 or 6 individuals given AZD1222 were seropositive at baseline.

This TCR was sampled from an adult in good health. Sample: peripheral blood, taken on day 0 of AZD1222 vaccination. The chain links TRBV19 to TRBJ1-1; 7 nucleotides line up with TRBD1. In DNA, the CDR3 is TGTGCCAGTACGTTAAGACAGGGTGTCTCTGAAGCTTTCTTT. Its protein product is CASTLRQGVSEAFF.